This T cell receptor (beta chain) came from a study of blood T cell repertoires in COVID-19. This table comes from immunoSEQ multiplex PCR, and its TCRdb copy is limited to in-frame clones, with some not included. The table shows about 200,000 clones, with almost 90% occurring only once. The receptor comes from a young man with active or convalescent COVID-19. The specimen sequenced was peripheral blood.

CDR3 DNA: TGTGCCAGCTCACCGCCGCTGACAGGGGGTTTAGATACGCAGTATTTT. Amino acid sequence: CASSPPLTGGLDTQYF. V and J are TRBV18 and TRBJ2-3, with 9 bases aligning to TRBD1. The trim removed 3 bases at V and 5 bases at J, leaving 9 bases unmatched. The CDR3 spans 16 residues. Germline lookup yields CDR1 KGHSH and CDR2 LQKENI.